The T cell receptor (beta chain) under discussion was sequenced for a study of T cell responses to AZD1222 COVID-19 vaccine. V gave up 8 bases and J gave up 0 bases, with 16 bases separating them. The CDR3 extends over 15 amino acids. General study findings and limits: Clonal diversity was possibly underestimated, and white British individuals and females predominated among donors. Vaccine-related CD4 TCRs covered spike, predominating at 160-218 and 743-854. The peak T cell response came first, and repertoires were sampled only after it.

TCRdb's copy holds only in-frame clones and misses some; the assay was immunoSEQ multiplex PCR. The sample contains over 150,000 clones, approximately 86% of which appear only once. About this clone: As yet, its antigen is unknown.

The chain joins TRBV23-1 to TRBJ1-2; D is possibly TRBD1 (6 bases). TRBV23-1 is marked as an open reading frame, function uncertain. This specimen was peripheral blood, taken 28 days after the second AZD1222 dose. The clonotype originates from an adult who received the AZD1222 COVID-19 vaccine. DNA of the CDR3: TGCGCCAGCCCCCCGTGGGGGCCCGCTAACTATGGCTACACCTTC. Amino acids: CASPPWGPANYGYTF.